A single sample gave rise to the 23 T cell receptor beta chains below, sequenced in a study of control samples from healthy donors and cancer patients. Sequencing used immunoSEQ multiplex PCR; TCRdb keeps in-frame clones, though not all of them. The sample holds more than 60,000 clones; nearly 90% are singletons and the top ten take approximately 5.9%. Sequenced material: PBMCs. The source is a man aged 55 to 70 with colorectal cancer.

The V gene is TRBV6-5, the J gene TRBJ2-1, with D uncertain. Germline CDR1 and CDR2: MNHEY and SVGAGI. The CDR3 consists of 15 residues. V gave up 5 bases and J gave up 2 bases, with 13 bases separating them. The CDR3 region has the DNA TGTGCCAGCAGTATCTCGCCGACCGCCTACAATGAGCAGTTCTTC. It codes for CASSISPTAYNEQFF.

CDR3 DNA: TGTGCCAGCAGCCAAGATCGAGATCAGCCCCAGCATTTT. Protein sequence: CASSQDRDQPQHF. The V and J genes are TRBV3-1 (or the pseudogene TRBV3-2) and TRBJ1-5; D is uncertain. CDR1 and CDR2 from the germline V gene are LGHDT and YNNKEL (reference sequence). Trimming removed 0 bases from V and 5 bases from J, with 5 bases in between. The CDR3 covers 13 residues.

The chain has TRBV3-1 (or the pseudogene TRBV3-2) and TRBJ2-7; possibly TRBD1 for D (7 bases). Germline V gene data show CDR1 as LGHDT and CDR2 as YNNKEL (reference sequence). V was pared by 4 bases and J by 3 bases, with 25 bases between. This CDR3 comprises 18 residues. The CDR3 protein is CASSPSRRGRTSNYEQYF. The CDR3 DNA sequence: TGTGCCAGCAGCCCCTCGAGGAGGGGGCGCACTTCAAACTACGAGCAGTACTTC.

The V and J genes are TRBV28 and TRBJ1-2; D gene uncertain. Looked up from germline, CDR1 is MDHEN and CDR2 is SYDVKM. This CDR3 has 13 amino acids. V was cut by 7 bases and J by 2 bases, with 11 bases left in between. The CDR3 DNA is TGTGCCAGCAAGGCAGGCGCCAACTATGGCTACACCTTC. It encodes CASKAGANYGYTF.

V is TRBV15 and J is TRBJ1-3; D unresolved. V lost 8 bases to trimming and J lost 2 bases, with 13 bases between them. CDR3 length: 14 residues. The germline V gene encodes CDR1 LNHNV and CDR2 YYDKDF (reference sequence). CDR3 amino acids: CATRRGAAGNTIYF. In DNA form, the CDR3 reads TGTGCCACCCGACGGGGTGCAGCTGGAAACACCATATATTTT.

The chain employs TRBV5-1 and TRBJ1-6; D perhaps matches TRBD1 (6 bases). The V gene's germline CDR1 is SGHRS and CDR2 YFSETQ. Deletions cut 1 base from V and 8 bases from J, with 10 bases between. The CDR3 totals 14 residues. In DNA form, the CDR3 reads TGCGCCAGCAGCTTGAAGACAGGAGATTCACCCCTCCACTTT. Residues: CASSLKTGDSPLHF. Drawing the rest from reference TRBV5-1 and TRBJ1-6, the complete variable domain is KAGVTQTPRYLIKTRGQQVTLSCSPISGHRSVSWYQQTPGQGLQFLFEYFSETQRNKGNFPGRFSGRQFSNSRSEMNVSTLELGDSALYLCASSLKTGDSPLHFGNGTRLTVT.

V is TRBV6-6 and J is TRBJ2-7; tentative D call: TRBD2 (6 bases). Germline lookup yields CDR1 MNHNY and CDR2 SVGAGI (reference sequence). This CDR3 has 14 residues. Trimming cost V 2 bases and J 4 bases, with 12 bases left between them. The CDR3 sequence is CASSYVGGGYEQYF. The CDR3 bases are TGTGCCAGCAGTTACGTGGGGGGAGGTTACGAGCAGTACTTC.

The chain carries TRBV9 and TRBJ1-1; D not resolved. Germline V gene lookup returns CDR1 SGDLS and CDR2 YYNGEE. The V gene lost 1 base and the J gene lost 4 bases, with 14 bases spanning the gap. The CDR3 consists of 15 residues. The CDR3 loop is CASSVSGGKGTEAFF. The CDR3 coding sequence is TGTGCCAGCAGCGTATCGGGAGGGAAGGGCACTGAAGCTTTCTTT. The full variable domain, rest sourced from reference TRBV9 and TRBJ1-1, is DSGVTQTPKHLITATGQRVTLRCSPRSGDLSVYWYQQSLDQGLQFLIQYYNGEERAKGNILERFSAQQFPDLHSELNLSSLELGDSALYFCASSVSGGKGTEAFFGQGTRLTVV.

V usage is TRBV5-4 and J usage is TRBJ1-1; 7 nucleotides agree with TRBD1. The germline V gene has CDR1 SGHNT and CDR2 YYREEE (reference sequence). With V trimmed by 1 base and J by 9 bases, 3 bases remained unmatched. The CDR3 loop spans 12 amino acids. This CDR3 is CASSLWTGKAFF. CDR3 DNA: TGTGCCAGCAGCTTGTGGACAGGAAAAGCTTTCTTT. Together with reference TRBV5-4 and TRBJ1-1, the CDR3 gives the full variable domain: ETGVTQSPTHLIKTRGQQVTLRCSSQSGHNTVSWYQQALGQGPQFIFQYYREEENGRGNFPPRFSGLQFPNYSSELNVNALELDDSALYLCASSLWTGKAFFGQGTRLTVV.

The rearrangement joins TRBV6-4 to TRBJ1-6; D perhaps matches TRBD1 (5 bases). CDR1 and CDR2 from the germline V gene are MRHNA and SNTAGT. This CDR3 is 15 amino acids long. Trimming removed 3 bases at V and 5 bases at J, with 11 bases between. CDR3 bases: TGTGCCAGCAGTGAAGATGGGGGGGATAATTCACCCCTCCACTTT. Its translation is CASSEDGGDNSPLHF.

The V and J genes are TRBV4-2 and TRBJ2-1; D unclear. This CDR3 has 15 residues. CDR1 and CDR2 (germline): LGHNA, YNFKEQ. Trimming pared 0 bases from V and 4 bases from J, leaving 10 bases between. CDR3 amino acids: CASSQDRAEYNEQFF. The CDR3 DNA reads TGTGCCAGCAGCCAAGATAGGGCGGAATACAATGAGCAGTTCTTC.

The chain carries TRBV7-3 and TRBJ2-1, with 8 bases identical to TRBD2. Germline CDR1 is SGHTA and CDR2 is FQGTGA. The CDR3 is 14 residues long. V dropped 2 bases and J dropped 5; count of bases not matched to a gene: 2. CDR3 region: CASSLRGGDNEQFF. For the CDR3, the DNA is TGTGCCAGCAGCTTACGGGGGGGTGACAATGAGCAGTTCTTC.

J is TRBJ2-2 and V is TRBV6-1, with 7 bases identical to TRBD1. Germline V gene sequence: CDR1 MNHNS, CDR2 SASEGT. The CDR3 has 15 residues. Trimming at V came to 4 bases and at J to 3 bases, leaving 5 bases not matched to a gene. The CDR3 loop is CASSATGRDTGELFF. The DNA of the CDR3 is TGTGCCAGCAGTGCGACAGGGAGAGACACCGGGGAGCTGTTTTTT.

The rearrangement links TRBV3-1 (or the pseudogene TRBV3-2) to TRBJ2-5; 9 bases map to TRBD1. V gave up 6 bases and J gave up 5 bases; unmatched junction bases: 7. Looked up from germline, CDR1 is LGHDT and CDR2 is YNNKEL (reference sequence). The CDR3 extends over 14 amino acids. CDR3 amino acids: CASRDRGGGETQYF. For the CDR3, the DNA is TGTGCCAGCAGGGACAGGGGCGGTGGGGAGACCCAGTACTTC.

This chain joins TRBV6-6 and TRBJ2-2; no clear D. V was trimmed by 10 bases and J by 7 bases, leaving 13 bases between them. CDR1 is MNHNY and CDR2 is SVGAGI in the germline V gene (reference sequence). The CDR3 is made up of 12 amino acids. The CDR3 spells CAIQLGGGELFF. CDR3 nucleotide sequence: TGTGCCATCCAATTGGGTGGCGGGGAGCTGTTTTTT.

This chain uses TRBV19 with TRBJ2-5; TRBD2 agrees at 10 bases. Per the germline V gene, CDR1 is LNHDA and CDR2 is SQIVND (reference sequence). With V trimmed by 6 bases and J by 7 bases, 17 bases remained unmatched. The CDR3 is 17 residues long. The CDR3 reads CASSQRGTSVTDGTQYF. CDR3 in DNA: TGTGCCAGTAGCCAGAGGGGGACTAGCGTTACCGACGGGACCCAGTACTTC.

The chain's CDR3 is CASSSGRGVMPQHF. Here the CDR3 DNA reads TGTGCCAGCAGCTCCGGACGGGGAGTTATGCCCCAGCATTTT. The V call is TRBV7-9, the J call TRBJ1-5; D call uncertain. V was cut by 4 bases and J by 9 bases, with 16 bases left in between. This CDR3 has 14 amino acids. Germline V gene lookup returns CDR1 SEHNR and CDR2 FQNEAQ (reference sequence).

This chain connects TRBV7-9 to TRBJ1-4; the D is unclear. The CDR3 contains 15 residues. The germline V and J ends were trimmed by 4 bases and 8 bases, with 17 bases remaining between them. Germline CDR1 reads SEHNR; CDR2 reads FQNEAQ (reference sequence). The CDR3 sequence is CASSYGGVAGEKLFF. The CDR3 nucleotides read TGTGCCAGCAGCTACGGAGGAGTGGCGGGAGAAAAACTGTTTTTT. Using reference TRBV7-9 and TRBJ1-4 for the parts outside the CDR3, the full variable domain is DTGVSQNPRHKITKRGQNVTFRCDPISEHNRLYWYRQTLGQGPEFLTYFQNEAQLEKSRLLSDRFSAERPKGSFSTLEIQRTEQGDSAMYLCASSYGGVAGEKLFFGSGTQLSVL.

A remark on this clone: Germline and junction disagree at one end, which may indicate a read error. V usage is TRBV28 and J usage is TRBJ1-1; 7 nucleotides match TRBD1. CDR1 is MDHEN and CDR2 is SYDVKM in the germline V gene. CDR3 length: 14 amino acids. The CDR3 nucleotides read TGTGCCAGCAGTGCACCCAGGGGGAACGCTGAAGCTTTCTTT. This sequence encodes CASSAPRGNAEAFF. The full variable domain, in which reference TRBV28 and TRBJ1-1 provide the parts outside the CDR3, is DVKVTQSSRYLVKRTGEKVFLECVQDMDHENMFWYRQDPGLGLRLIYFSYDVKMKEKGDIPEGYSVSREKKERFSLILESASTNQTSMYLCASSAPRGNAEAFFGQGTRLTVV.

This chain connects TRBV5-1 to TRBJ2-1; TRBD1 is a possible D gene (5 bases). Per germline, CDR1 SGHRS and CDR2 YFSETQ. There are 15 residues in the CDR3. V lost 5 bases, J lost 8 bases, and 20 bases lay in between. DNA for the CDR3: TGCGCCAGCAGGTCGACGGTAGTTCAGGGCGATGAGCAGTTCTTC. It is translated as CASRSTVVQGDEQFF.

The chain has TRBV5-6 and TRBJ2-7, with 10 bases lining up with TRBD1. CDR1 SGHDT and CDR2 YYEEEE come from the germline V gene. This CDR3 has 15 amino acids. Trimming removed 5 bases from V and 0 bases from J; junction bases left unmatched: 5. The CDR3 here is CASSLGQGGSYEQYF. CDR3 sequence (DNA): TGTGCCAGCAGTCTCGGACAGGGGGGCTCCTACGAGCAGTACTTC.

The chain recombines TRBV30 with TRBJ1-5; D unresolved. The CDR3 totals 13 residues. V dropped 2 bases and J dropped 2 bases, with 7 bases sitting between them. CDR1 and CDR2 from the germline V gene are GTSNPN and SVGIG (reference sequence). CDR3 DNA sequence: TGTGCCTGGAGTACTGCCGGCAATCAGCCCCAGCATTTT. It is translated as CAWSTAGNQPQHF.

The CDR3 bases are TGTGCCAGCAGCGTAGTTCCCAGCGGGGGAAACAATGAGCAGTTCTTC. Its translation is CASSVVPSGGNNEQFF. J is TRBJ2-1 and V is TRBV9; 8 bases agree with TRBD2. Germline CDR1 is SGDLS and CDR2 is YYNGEE. The CDR3 is 16 amino acids. V shed 0 bases and J 5 bases; nucleotides not matched to a gene: 7.